These 16 T cell receptor beta chains were sequenced from one sample in a study of patients and donors after allogeneic stem cell transplantation (dated by TCRdb to between 2020 and 2021). Libraries were made using RT-PCR. Sequencing was carried out with a NextSeq 550. TCRdb itself trimmed the public reads at Q25 with fastp, ran MiXCR and retained productive beta chains. Entries that share a CDR3 protein sequence are merged under the most common genes and DNA. The sample table contains about 960,000 distinct CDR3 sequences; only one count was recorded for roughly 18% of them. Clones ranked in the top ten supply approximately 5.9% of the sample. Sequencing used blood, either unsorted or a sorted T cell fraction (not recorded which). These receptors were obtained from a human donor who was either an allogeneic HSCT recipient or a stem cell or donor lymphocyte infusion donor (not recorded which). It is not recorded whose cells these are; they may come from a transplant donor.

This sequence joins TRBV15 and TRBJ2-6, with a possible D match to TRBD1 (5 bases). Trimming took off 8 bases at V and 2 bases at J, with 16 bases between the two ends. CDR1 LNHNV and CDR2 YYDKDF come from the germline V gene (reference sequence). The CDR3 extends over 16 amino acids. CDR3 amino acids: CATLLSGRAGANVLTF. The CDR3 region has the DNA TGTGCCACCTTACTTTCGGGCAGGGCTGGGGCCAACGTCCTGACTTTC.

This clonotype was observed a few times. The chain joins TRBV7-3 to TRBJ2-3, with 7 bases aligning to TRBD1. Losses at the gene ends were 3 bases for V and 3 bases for J; bases not matched to a gene: 6. The CDR3 contains 15 residues. Germline V gene sequence: CDR1 SGHTA, CDR2 FQGTGA. CDR3 DNA sequence: TGTGCCAGCAGCTTTAGGGGGCAGAAGACAGATACGCAGTATTTT. Protein product: CASSFRGQKTDTQYF.

In this sample, this clonotype turned up many times. The chain uses TRBV7-9 and TRBJ1-6; D possibly corresponds to TRBD1 (5 bases). CDR1 SEHNR and CDR2 FQNEAQ come from the germline V gene (reference sequence). Between the trimmed V and J ends, which lost 4 bases and 11 bases, there was a span of 21 bases. The CDR3 has 16 residues. The CDR3 sequence is CASSSPSGGVSAPLHF. The CDR3 DNA is TGTGCCAGCAGCTCCCCTTCCGGGGGGGTGTCCGCACCCCTCCACTTT.

This clonotype was seen a few times. The chain is built from TRBV5-5 and TRBJ2-5, with D unclear. Trimming removed 1 base at V and 1 base at J, with 5 bases between. The CDR3 totals 13 residues. The V gene's germline CDR1 is SGHKS and CDR2 YYEKEE (reference sequence). Here the CDR3 reads CASSLFTQETQYF. In DNA form, the CDR3 reads TGTGCCAGCAGCTTGTTCACCCAAGAGACCCAGTACTTC.

This sequence joins TRBV4-2 and TRBJ2-7; 10 positions agree with TRBD2. Germline V gene sequence: CDR1 LGHNA, CDR2 YNFKEQ. V lost 0 bases, J lost 4 bases, and 3 bases stayed unmatched. The CDR3 contains 15 residues. The CDR3 nucleotides are TGTGCCAGCAGCCAAGATGCTAGCGGGAGTTACGAGCAGTACTTC. It translates to CASSQDASGSYEQYF.

This clonotype was detected a few times. In DNA, the CDR3 is TGTGCCAGCAGCGTATGGAGGGGACCAGGGGCCAACGTCCTGACTTTC. Translated: CASSVWRGPGANVLTF. The gene calls are TRBV9 and TRBJ2-6; weak D call: TRBD2 (6 bases). CDR3 length: 16 residues. CDR1 and CDR2 from the germline V gene are SGDLS and YYNGEE. The V gene lost 1 base and the J gene lost 4 bases, with 12 bases spanning the gap.

This clonotype was seen only a few times. J is TRBJ1-2 and V is TRBV27; 8 nucleotides agree with TRBD1. CDR1 is MNHEY, CDR2 SMNVEV, per germline (reference sequence). This CDR3 spans 12 amino acids. V trimming: 6 bases; J trimming: 8 bases; junction bases outside the gene matches: 5. The CDR3 loop reads CASRQGERGYTF. The CDR3 DNA follows: TGTGCCAGCAGACAGGGGGAAAGGGGCTACACCTTC.

The gene calls are TRBV4-1 and TRBJ1-5; 9 bases map to TRBD1. Germline V gene data show CDR1 as MGHRA and CDR2 as YSYEKL. Losses at the gene ends were 2 bases for V and 9 bases for J; bases not matched to a gene: 8. The CDR3 spans 15 residues. Here the CDR3 DNA reads TGCGCCAGCAGCCAACAAGACAGGGGGTCGCGGCCCCAGCATTTT. Encoded protein: CASSQQDRGSRPQHF.

The chain recombines TRBV6-2 or TRBV6-3 with TRBJ1-5; 10 bases match TRBD1. Trimming cost V 5 bases and J 6 bases; bases outside gene matches: 10. CDR3 length: 16 amino acids. CDR1 is MNHEY, CDR2 SVGEGT, per germline. CDR3: CASSPLTGGASQPQHF. The DNA of the CDR3 is TGTGCCAGCAGTCCCCTGACAGGGGGCGCGTCTCAGCCCCAGCATTTT.

This clonotype came up a few times. The gene calls are TRBV5-1 and TRBJ2-3; 7 bases agree with TRBD1. CDR3 length: 15 amino acids. With V trimmed by 0 bases and J by 5 bases, 6 bases remained unmatched. Germline CDR1 and CDR2: SGHRS and YFSETQ. The CDR3 nucleotides read TGCGCCAGCAGCTTGGGGACAGGTCCACAAGATACGCAGTATTTT. This encodes CASSLGTGPQDTQYF.

This sequence joins TRBV12-3 or TRBV12-4 and TRBJ1-2; D possibly corresponds to TRBD1 (6 bases). Between the trimmed V and J ends, which lost 3 bases and 8 bases, there was a span of 19 bases. The CDR3 sequence is 15 residues long. The CDR3 protein is CASSLGGQPSQGYTF. Written as DNA, the CDR3 is TGTGCCAGCAGTTTGGGGGGGCAGCCCTCACAGGGCTACACCTTC.

This chain links TRBV7-3 with TRBJ1-1; D is ambiguous. Germline CDR1 reads SGHTA; CDR2 reads FQGTGA. The length of the CDR3 is 15 residues. V was clipped by 5 bases and J by 4 bases, with 17 bases between them. CDR3 loop: CASSPTRLVGTEAFF. The CDR3 bases are TGTGCCAGCAGCCCGACGCGGTTGGTCGGCACTGAAGCTTTCTTT.

This rearrangement joins TRBV30 to TRBJ2-3; maybe TRBD2 (5 bases). V lost 2 bases and J lost 6, with 9 bases in between. Germline V gene lookup returns CDR1 GTSNPN and CDR2 SVGIG (reference sequence). This CDR3 is built from 12 residues. The DNA of the CDR3 is TGTGCCTGGAGTCACAGCGGTGATACGCAGTATTTT. Translated: CAWSHSGDTQYF.

This clonotype occurred once. This chain links TRBV5-1 with TRBJ2-3; 10 nucleotides line up with TRBD1. This CDR3 region has 14 residues. V gave up 4 bases and J gave up 14 bases; unmatched junction bases: 13. CDR1 SGHRS and CDR2 YFSETQ come from the germline V gene. The CDR3 loop is CASSRTGGTPLMYF. The CDR3 DNA reads TGCGCCAGCAGCAGGACAGGGGGGACACCTCTAATGTATTTT.

Here the CDR3 DNA reads TGCGCCAGCAGCTTGATACAGGGCAGCAGACTAGCGGGGATCGAGCAGTACTTC. It is translated as CASSLIQGSRLAGIEQYF. The V call is TRBV5-1, the J call TRBJ2-7, with 11 bases identical to TRBD2. V dropped 1 base and J dropped 6; count of bases not matched to a gene: 15. The CDR3 totals 18 residues. Germline CDR1 SGHRS, CDR2 YFSETQ.

The chain links TRBV7-9 to TRBJ2-5; 9 positions match TRBD1. Germline V lookup: CDR1 SEHNR, CDR2 FQNEAQ (reference sequence). The CDR3 totals 16 residues. V shed 5 bases and J 4 bases; nucleotides not matched to a gene: 11. The CDR3 DNA follows: TGTGCCAGCAGCCTGACCCTGGGACAGGGTCGAGAGACCCAGTACTTC. Translated: CASSLTLGQGRETQYF.